Here is one TCR beta chain with its context. Its antigen specificity is not known. Base qualities are not provided; no much larger clone lies one nucleotide away. The cohort consisted of 600 or so healthy bone marrow donors. All cohort members were sampled while nominally healthy, although unrecorded immune exposures were likely present. The donor tested CMV seronegative, placing the donor among the 300 to 450 seronegative members of the cohort. Every donor gave a peripheral blood sample, and the peripheral blood mononuclear cells from that sample were used for TCR beta sequencing. Genomic DNA was extracted from the blood cell samples with the Qiagen DNeasy Blood Extraction Kit. The data were taken from a study of cytomegalovirus exposure and HLA in healthy donors (dated by TCRdb to the late 2010s). For context, the study as a whole: An earlier analysis of roughly 500 of the donors reported roughly 270 Gb of sequence data and some 120 million unique TCR beta sequences from approximately 180 million T cells. Rather than drawing on any new phenotypic data, the later analysis identified candidate immune exposures from TCR beta sequences and the way those sequences occurred across donors. Because of strong linkage in the cohort, 5 or 6 DR-DQ haplotypes were treated as single units for association and clustering. A later genetic analysis used genome-wide SNP genotypes for about 65% of the 666 donors, treating that subset as a discovery cohort. Approximately 300 gigabases of sequencing data and around 85 million unique TCR sequences made up an early release that covered 500 to 650 HLA-typed donors. Among the roughly 410 genotyped donors, more than 70% belonged to the genetic ancestry cluster associated with self-reported Caucasian donors. Donor age, sex, ethnicity and CMV serostatus were compiled alongside the repertoire data. Among several hundred genotyped donors of the cohort, an average of around 250,000 unique TCR beta nucleotide sequences was sequenced per donor, of which about 19% were non-productive. The study used immunosequencing to profile the T cell repertoires of approximately 690 subjects and linked those repertoires to cytomegalovirus serostatus. An earlier analysis of 587 of the donors applied high-throughput TCR beta sequencing to assess whether each TCR beta V gene segment acted as functional or pseudogenic. The number of donors typed differed by locus, with roughly 620-630 for A, B, C, DRB1 and DQB1, 522 for DQA1, 600 to 610 for DPA1, and some 440 for DPB1. In a later analysis, previously published TCR beta repertoires from 550 to 700 donors were re-analyzed and high-resolution HLA genotyping was added so that TCR occurrence patterns could be studied. All discovery cohort repertoires had been generated using a single sequencing platform. High-throughput TCR immunosequencing, statistical association of individual TCRs with disease status, and machine learning were combined to predict cytomegalovirus infection status. Besides the first cohort of hundreds of subjects, a separate validation cohort made up of 120 or so different subjects was used. The study was designed to test whether signatures of past pathogen exposure could be identified by cataloging public T cell receptors. Class I and class II HLA loci were covered by the typing at four-digit resolution.

Compared with germline, V lacks 3 bases and J lacks 2 bases; bases without a gene match: 5. Including the terminal cysteine and phenylalanine, the CDR3 comprises 15 residues. Of the read, only the CDR3 DNA is kept; its 45 bases are in frame from base 1. CDR1 and CDR2 are drawn from the germline V gene: KGHSH, LQKENI. Library preparation was by the immunoSEQ multiplex PCR assay. For the multiplex PCR, a mixture combining 60 forward primers for TCR Vbeta segments and 13 reverse primers for TCR Jbeta segments was used. The CDR3 region of rearranged TCR beta genes was amplified from genomic DNA with a multiplex PCR assay. On the Illumina HiSeq System, the amplified TCR beta libraries were sequenced as 87-base-pair reads. Turning to the authors' computational methods: A later analysis tallied roughly 80 million unique TCR beta chains across the 660 or so repertoires, and approximately 9.9 million of those chains were shared by two or more donors. Raw reads were error-corrected and collapsed into unique sequences with a nearest-neighbor algorithm that merged closely related sequences to remove PCR and sequencing errors. Alignment of CDR3 sequences to IMGT reference sequences was used to assign V, D and J gene segments. For a sequence to be retained, a match of at least six nucleotides was required to both a V gene segment and a J gene segment. Rearrangements were called productive when the CDR3 lacked stop codons and stayed in frame with V and J; all others were non-productive. CDR3 was defined according to IMGT convention as the region running from the second conserved V-encoded cysteine to the conserved J-encoded phenylalanine. Sequences without an unambiguous match to a single V gene segment were excluded from the earlier analysis of 450 to 750 of the donors. In an earlier analysis of 587 of the donors, V segments were called functional above 56.7% productive rearrangements and were called segregating when the between-donor standard deviation exceeded 5%. To diagnose cytomegalovirus status from the catalog of TCR beta chain sequences, a statistical classification framework was built. In a later analysis, TCR nucleotide sequences were compared against IMGT/GENE-DB human TR gene sequences so that V and J genes could be assigned. In a later analysis, CDR3 sequences and most-parsimonious VDJ recombination scenarios were assigned using the TCRdist pipeline. In a later analysis, each TCR beta chain was defined by its CDR3 amino acid sequence together with its V-gene family, and reads without a unique V-gene family were excluded. As a way to deal with suspected cross-contamination and a sequencing artifact, a later analysis dropped 592 nucleotide sequences that were highly shared and had low generation probability. In a later analysis, a clonal expansion index for each public chain was calculated from normalized within-repertoire ranks of inferred template counts. In a later analysis, generation probabilities were computed using a VDJ recombination model fitted to out-of-frame rearrangements, and the results were checked against IGoR. A later analysis scored TCR-TCR, TCR-HLA and TCR-CMV co-occurrence with hypergeometric tests, applying a repertoire-size bias correction to TCR pairs. In a later analysis, false discovery rates were estimated by permuting HLA or CMV assignments 20 times. In a later analysis, co-occurring TCRs were grouped with DBSCAN, and TCRdist sequence similarity was added when clustering was performed within HLA-allele-positive subsets. Co-occurrence clustering excluded repertoires with fewer than 30,000 or more than 120,000 public chains, plus five with anomalous nucleotide sharing. TCRdb's version of the immuneACCESS table is confined to in-frame rearrangements and falls short of the full clone set. An unresolved V gene accounts for under half of the shortfall where checked; the remainder is of unknown origin. The V and J calls and clone size were taken over from that table, and D and trimming were inferred from the DNA. This sample lists 170,000 or so clones; 75% to 85% were detected once. Jointly, the top ten make up around 2.4% of the sample.

The study at large found these results: Several of the top co-occurrence clusters appeared to be linked to parvovirus B19, influenza, CMV and Epstein-Barr virus, according to a later analysis. When HLA alleles, especially DR and DQ, strongly co-occurred, TCR associations were difficult to assign to individual alleles. In a later analysis, TCR association rates were found to vary across HLA loci, with the most associated TCRs seen for DRB1 alleles and the fewest for HLA-C alleles. At a false discovery rate of 0.05, a later analysis linked some 18,000 TCR beta sequences to specific HLA alleles. Because counts were too low, roughly 17 rarely observed V segments, including chromosome 9 orphons, were left out of the earlier analysis of 500 to 650 of the donors. V-gene and J-gene trimming of TCR beta chains was associated with a missense DCLRE1C variant in a later genetic analysis, and the association was replicated in an independent cohort. A total of about 150 TCR beta chains were listed by the study as associated with cytomegalovirus. Presence/absence analyses assumed roughly uniform sequencing depth across donors, an assumption that may not hold. A later analysis found that HLA-associated TCR beta chains were more clonally expanded and had lower generation probabilities than equally common non-associated chains. The authors suggested that the approach could potentially be extended to other disease states and immunological phenotypes. A later genetic analysis reported fewer N-insertions in productive TCRs among donors in an Asian-associated ancestry cluster than the roughly 650-donor mean. CMV serostatus was the only immune exposure information available for the cohort. Because some donors lacked HLA typing at each locus, the association tests relied only on the typed subset. The 87-base-pair reads could not distinguish some IMGT-functional V segments, including TRBV6-2 and TRBV6-3, so those segments were excluded. In this cohort, only TCR beta chains were sequenced, and detectable features were limited by the absence of alpha or paired-chain data. A later analysis found that most CMV-associated TCR beta chains appeared HLA-restricted, with HLA associations seemingly driven largely by CMV exposure. In an earlier analysis of a few hundred of the donors, most TCR beta V segments were observed in productive rearrangements about 90% or about 30% of the time, broadly matching IMGT annotations. The classifier was reported to diagnose cytomegalovirus status with high specificity and sensitivity in both the original cohort and the validation cohort. Most TCR sequences were seen in very few donors, while some public TCRs were found in many individuals. Linkage disequilibrium might explain the correlated functional status among segregating V segments, but an unknown experimental factor could not be excluded. A cluster of highly shared sequence variants was judged likely to be a technical artifact of the sequencing pipeline. In vitro tests confirmed that a few of the cytomegalovirus-associated TCR beta chains recognize cytomegalovirus antigens. A further reported finding was that TCR beta sequences accurately predicted the HLA-A and HLA-B alleles for most subjects in the first cohort.

The chain couples TRBV18 to TRBJ2-5, with TRBD2 matching 8 junction bases. The specimen sequenced was PBMCs. The clonotype originates from a woman in her twenties or thirties in good health and CMV-seronegative. The nucleotide sequence is TGTGCCAGCTCACCTCAGCGGGGGAAACAAGAGACCCAGTACTTC. The encoded protein is CASSPQRGKQETQYF.